What follows are 26 T cell receptor beta chains derived from one specimen sequenced in a study of cytomegalovirus exposure and HLA in healthy donors. The primer mix had 60 Vbeta and 13 Jbeta primers. Clones were read by immunoSEQ multiplex PCR, and TCRdb kept only the in-frame ones, dropping some. This table has roughly 180,000 clones, roughly 75% appearing once. Sequenced input: PBMCs. These receptor sequences come from a woman aged 30 to 39 in good health and CMV-seronegative.

The chain joins TRBV5-1 to TRBJ1-1; possibly TRBD1 for D (6 bases). V was clipped by 1 base and J by 10 bases, with 14 bases between them. Germline V gives CDR1 SGHRS, CDR2 YFSETQ. The length of the CDR3 is 13 residues. The CDR3 DNA is TGCGCCAGCAGCTTGAGAGGGGACATAGGAGCTTTCTTT. Translated: CASSLRGDIGAFF.

The J gene is TRBJ1-1, the V gene TRBV5-1; D might be TRBD1 (5 bases). CDR1 is SGHRS and CDR2 is YFSETQ in the germline V gene. The CDR3 consists of 14 residues. Trimming cost V 0 bases and J 7 bases, with 13 bases left between them. CDR3 in DNA: TGCGCCAGCAGCTTGGAGCTCCAGGGTGATGAAGCTTTCTTT. Translating gives CASSLELQGDEAFF.

Only one count was recorded for this clone. The V call is TRBV2, the J call TRBJ1-1, with D tentatively TRBD1 (6 bases). Germline CDR1 and CDR2: SNHLY and FYNNEI. The V gene lost 8 bases and the J gene lost 7 bases, with 14 bases spanning the gap. The CDR3 runs 12 residues. CDR3 sequence: CASGGGTREAFF. CDR3 sequence (DNA): TGTGCCAGCGGGGGGGGCACCCGTGAAGCTTTCTTT.

The V and J genes are TRBV6-5 and TRBJ2-7; D possibly corresponds to TRBD2 (6 bases). V lost 5 bases, J lost 3 bases, and 17 bases lay in between. The CDR3 totals 15 residues. CDR1 and CDR2 from the germline V gene are MNHEY and SVGAGI. The CDR3 loop reads CASSLAPGDYYEQYF. CDR3 DNA: TGTGCCAGCAGTCTAGCACCGGGAGATTACTACGAGCAGTACTTC.

The rearrangement joins TRBV4-1 to TRBJ2-3, with 9 bases that match TRBD1. The CDR3 has 16 residues. CDR1 is MGHRA, CDR2 YSYEKL, per germline. J was trimmed by 4 bases and V by 2 bases; bases with no gene match: 7. This CDR3 is CASSQQQGAISDTQYF. As DNA, the CDR3 is TGCGCCAGCAGCCAACAACAGGGGGCGATCTCAGATACGCAGTATTTT.

The chain employs TRBV6-5 and TRBJ2-3; 10 bases are a match to TRBD2. Trimming took 2 bases from V and 4 from J; bases not matched to a gene: 3. This CDR3 region has 15 residues. Germline V gene lookup returns CDR1 MNHEY and CDR2 SVGAGI. As DNA, the CDR3 is TGTGCCAGCAGTTACAGCGGGGGGGCCGCAGATACGCAGTATTTT. Its translation: CASSYSGGAADTQYF.

This clone has a single count. V gene TRBV5-1 combines with J gene TRBJ2-7; 11 bases are a match to TRBD2. The germline V gene encodes CDR1 SGHRS and CDR2 YFSETQ. Losses at the gene ends were 2 bases for V and 3 bases for J; bases not matched to a gene: 10. The CDR3 has 17 amino acids. CDR3 DNA: TGCGCCAGCAGCTTTGGACTAGCGGGTGTTAAGAACTACGAGCAGTACTTC. Its translation is CASSFGLAGVKNYEQYF.

This rearrangement joins TRBV9 to TRBJ2-3; 11 positions agree with TRBD1. The CDR3 consists of 16 residues. Germline V CDR1 and CDR2: SGDLS, YYNGEE. V shed 2 bases, J shed 5 bases, and the junction held 7 bases outside the gene matches. The CDR3 reads CASSVGQGAKKDTQYF. As DNA, the CDR3 is TGTGCCAGCAGCGTCGGACAGGGGGCGAAAAAAGATACGCAGTATTTT.

This clone was seen a single time. This sequence joins TRBV5-6 and TRBJ1-5; TRBD1 aligns across 9 bases. Losses at the gene ends were 0 bases for V and 5 bases for J; bases not matched to a gene: 3. This CDR3 has 15 residues. The germline gives CDR1 SGHDT, CDR2 YYEEEE. CDR3 DNA: TGTGCCAGCAGCTTGGGGACAGGGGTATATCAGCCCCAGCATTTT. Translation: CASSLGTGVYQPQHF.

V and J are TRBV9 and TRBJ2-5; D is perhaps TRBD1 (5 bases). Trimming shortened V by 3 bases and J by 12 bases, and 24 bases separated the two germline ends. Germline CDR1 SGDLS, CDR2 YYNGEE. The CDR3 is 15 residues long. The CDR3 reads CASSGYGKGRWKKYF. The DNA of the CDR3 is TGTGCCAGCAGCGGATACGGCAAGGGGCGCTGGAAGAAGTACTTC. Full variable domain (remainder filled in from reference TRBV9 and TRBJ2-5): DSGVTQTPKHLITATGQRVTLRCSPRSGDLSVYWYQQSLDQGLQFLIQYYNGEERAKGNILERFSAQQFPDLHSELNLSSLELGDSALYFCASSGYGKGRWKKYFGPGTRLLVL.

The chain employs TRBV5-1 and TRBJ2-3; possibly TRBD2 for D (7 bases). Trimming stripped 4 bases from V and 6 bases from J, with 21 bases between. CDR1 is SGHRS and CDR2 is YFSETQ in the germline V gene. CDR3 size: 16 residues. DNA of the CDR3: TGCGCCAGCAGCCCCCCTTCTGGGGGGGGCTGGGATACGCAGTATTTT. This encodes CASSPPSGGGWDTQYF.

The V call is TRBV7-3, the J call TRBJ2-7; the match to TRBD2 covers 7 bases. Germline loops: CDR1 SGHTA, CDR2 FQGTGA. Trimming removed 1 base from V and 6 bases from J; junction bases left unmatched: 9. CDR3 size: 15 residues. The CDR3 DNA reads as TGTGCCAGCAGCTTAATGGGTGGCGGGGGTTCCGAGCAGTACTTC. This sequence encodes CASSLMGGGGSEQYF.

This chain joins TRBV30 and TRBJ2-1; TRBD2 aligns across 12 bases. The germline V gene has CDR1 GTSNPN and CDR2 SVGIG (reference sequence). Germline trimming cut 4 bases from V and 15 bases from J; bases unmatched to any gene: 10. The CDR3 consists of 13 residues. This chain's CDR3 is CAWNGLAGGPWFF. The DNA for the CDR3 is TGTGCCTGGAACGGTCTAGCGGGGGGGCCCTGGTTCTTC.

Ten or more counts support this clone. The chain employs TRBV4-2 and TRBJ2-3, with 10 nucleotides matching TRBD2. CDR3 length: 17 amino acids. V gave up 4 bases and J gave up 6 bases; unmatched junction bases: 13. Germline V gene lookup returns CDR1 LGHNA and CDR2 YNFKEQ. DNA for the CDR3: TGTGCCAGCAGCCCCGCAGCGGGGGGGAGCGGAGCTGATACGCAGTATTTT. Translation: CASSPAAGGSGADTQYF.

This clone was detected only a few times. V gene TRBV5-1 combines with J gene TRBJ2-5, with D possibly TRBD2 on 8 matching bases. Looked up from germline, CDR1 is SGHRS and CDR2 is YFSETQ. The CDR3 is 18 residues long. The V end lost 3 bases, the J end lost 4 bases, and 25 bases lay between the germline ends. This chain's CDR3 is CASSSGGLSGGPGETQYF. The CDR3 bases are TGCGCCAGCAGCTCAGGGGGTCTAAGCGGGGGCCCGGGAGAGACCCAGTACTTC.

This chain connects TRBV10-3 to TRBJ2-6, with a tentative D call TRBD2 (5 bases). Per the germline V gene, CDR1 is ENHRY and CDR2 is SYGVKD. The V end was cut by 0 bases, the J end by 0 bases, with 9 bases between. The CDR3 spans 17 residues. This CDR3 reads CAISESRRTSGANVLTF. CDR3 nucleotide sequence: TGTGCCATCAGTGAGTCCAGGAGGACCTCTGGGGCCAACGTCCTGACTTTC.

V and J are TRBV2 and TRBJ1-1; D is unresolved. CDR3 length equals 13 residues. Looked up from germline, CDR1 is SNHLY and CDR2 is FYNNEI. Trimming shortened V by 4 bases and J by 4 bases, and 10 bases separated the two germline ends. The CDR3 nucleotides are TGTGCCAGCAGTGGTGGGCTGGGCACTGAAGCTTTCTTT. Translated, it gives CASSGGLGTEAFF.

The rearrangement uses TRBV6-5 and TRBJ1-2; D unresolved. CDR3 size: 15 residues. The germline V gene has CDR1 MNHEY and CDR2 SVGAGI. V was cut by 6 bases and J by 4 bases, with 18 bases left in between. CDR3: CASSATPNSGYGYTF. CDR3 DNA: TGTGCCAGCAGCGCCACACCCAATTCGGGCTATGGCTACACCTTC.

The chain recombines TRBV30 with TRBJ1-6, with no clear D. CDR3 length: 14 residues. CDR1 GTSNPN and CDR2 SVGIG come from the germline V gene (reference sequence). Trimming removed 2 bases at V and 9 bases at J, with 14 bases between. For the CDR3, the DNA is TGTGCCTGGAGTATCGGGGTCCGCTCTTCACCCCTCCACTTT. Protein sequence: CAWSIGVRSSPLHF.

J is TRBJ1-2 and V is TRBV7-3, with a possible D match to TRBD1 (5 bases). Germline V gene lookup returns CDR1 SGHTA and CDR2 FQGTGA. Trimming pared 5 bases from V and 4 bases from J, leaving 5 bases between. This CDR3 has 11 amino acids. Written as DNA, the CDR3 is TGTGCCAGCAGCCAGGGCTATGGCTACACCTTC. Encoded protein: CASSQGYGYTF. Looking up the rest from reference TRBV7-3 and TRBJ1-2 gives the full variable domain: GAGVSQTPSNKVTEKGKYVELRCDPISGHTALYWYRQSLGQGPEFLIYFQGTGAADDSGLPNDRFFAVRPEGSVSTLKIQRTERGDSAVYLCASSQGYGYTFGSGTRLTVV.

CDR3 in amino acids: CASSSIGGTTEAFF. The CDR3 region has the DNA TGTGCCAGCAGCTCGATAGGGGGCACCACTGAAGCTTTCTTT. The V and J genes are TRBV7-3 and TRBJ1-1; 7 bases line up with TRBD1. In germline, CDR1 is SGHTA, CDR2 FQGTGA. Unmatched junction bases numbered 6, after V lost 4 bases and J lost 4 bases. CDR3 size: 14 residues.

This chain joins TRBV19 and TRBJ2-7, with TRBD1 matching 9 bases. The CDR3 has 15 residues. Unmatched junction bases numbered 8, after V lost 6 bases and J lost 2 bases. Germline V gives CDR1 LNHDA, CDR2 SQIVND (reference sequence). The CDR3 coding sequence is TGTGCCAGTAGGCCGGGACAGGGCAAAGCCTACGAGCAGTACTTC. Translating it yields CASRPGQGKAYEQYF.

The rearrangement uses TRBV6-1 and TRBJ2-1; D is perhaps TRBD1 (6 bases). CDR1 and CDR2 (germline): MNHNS, SASEGT. V shed 5 bases and J shed 1 base, with 9 bases lying between them. The CDR3 spans 14 residues. The CDR3 coding sequence is TGTGCCAGCAGTATTAGGGGGTCCTACAATGAGCAGTTCTTC. Its translation: CASSIRGSYNEQFF.

The chain links TRBV11-2 to TRBJ2-3, with D perhaps TRBD2 (6 bases). The CDR3 spans 13 residues. Per the germline V gene, CDR1 is SGHAT and CDR2 is FQNNGV. Trimming shortened V by 1 base and J by 6 bases, and 8 bases separated the two germline ends. The CDR3 spells CASSLAGDDTQYF. The CDR3 DNA sequence: TGTGCCAGCAGCTTAGCGGGGGATGATACGCAGTATTTT. The whole variable domain, filled in from reference TRBV11-2 and TRBJ2-3, reads EAGVAQSPRYKIIEKRQSVAFWCNPISGHATLYWYQQILGQGPKLLIQFQNNGVVDDSQLPKDRFSAERLKGVDSTLKIQPAKLEDSAVYLCASSLAGDDTQYFGPGTRLTVL.

This clone has a handful of counts. The rearrangement joins TRBV6-4 to TRBJ2-1; the match to TRBD2 covers 8 bases. Germline CDR1 MRHNA, CDR2 SNTAGT. This CDR3 contains 15 residues. Trimming removed 3 bases from V and 1 base from J; junction bases left unmatched: 2. CDR3 amino acids: CASSDTSGSYNEQFF. Written as DNA, the CDR3 is TGTGCCAGCAGTGATACTAGCGGTTCCTACAATGAGCAGTTCTTC.

This clone has a handful of counts. V usage is TRBV6-1 and J usage is TRBJ2-2, with 10 positions matching TRBD2. Losses at the gene ends were 2 bases for V and 6 bases for J; bases not matched to a gene: 3. The CDR3 consists of 15 residues. Germline V gives CDR1 MNHNS, CDR2 SASEGT. CDR3 sequence: CASSELAGDPGELFF. The CDR3 DNA follows: TGTGCCAGCAGTGAACTAGCGGGGGATCCCGGGGAGCTGTTTTTT.